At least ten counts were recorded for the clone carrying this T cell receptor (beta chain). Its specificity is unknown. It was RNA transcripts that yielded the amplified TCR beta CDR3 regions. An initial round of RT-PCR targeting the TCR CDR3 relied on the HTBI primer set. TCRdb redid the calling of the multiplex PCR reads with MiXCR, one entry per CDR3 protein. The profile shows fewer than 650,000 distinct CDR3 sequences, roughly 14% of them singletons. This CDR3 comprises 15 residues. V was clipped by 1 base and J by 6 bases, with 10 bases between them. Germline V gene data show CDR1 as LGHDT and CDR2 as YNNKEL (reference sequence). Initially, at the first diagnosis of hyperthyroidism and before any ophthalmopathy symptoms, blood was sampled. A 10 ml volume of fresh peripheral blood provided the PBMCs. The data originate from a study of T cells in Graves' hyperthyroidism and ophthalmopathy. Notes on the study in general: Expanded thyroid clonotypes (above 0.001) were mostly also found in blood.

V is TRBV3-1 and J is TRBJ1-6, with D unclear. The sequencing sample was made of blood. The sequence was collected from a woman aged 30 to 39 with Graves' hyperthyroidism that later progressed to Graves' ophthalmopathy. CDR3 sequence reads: CASSQGSEANSPLHF. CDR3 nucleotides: TGTGCCAGCAGCCAAGGGTCGGAAGCTAATTCACCCCTCCACTTT.